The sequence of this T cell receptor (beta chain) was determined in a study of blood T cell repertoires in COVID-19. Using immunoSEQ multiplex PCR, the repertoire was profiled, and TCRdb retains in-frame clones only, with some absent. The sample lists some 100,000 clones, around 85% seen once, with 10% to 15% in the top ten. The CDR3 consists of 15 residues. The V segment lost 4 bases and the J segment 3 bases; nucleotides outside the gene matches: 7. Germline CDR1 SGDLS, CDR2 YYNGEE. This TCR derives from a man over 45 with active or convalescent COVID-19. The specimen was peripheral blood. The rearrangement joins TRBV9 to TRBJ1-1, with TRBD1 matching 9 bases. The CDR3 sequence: CASSSKRTGDTEAFF. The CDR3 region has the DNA TGTGCCAGCAGCTCCAAAAGGACAGGGGACACTGAAGCTTTCTTT. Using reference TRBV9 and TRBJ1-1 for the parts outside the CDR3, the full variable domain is DSGVTQTPKHLITATGQRVTLRCSPRSGDLSVYWYQQSLDQGLQFLIQYYNGEERAKGNILERFSAQQFPDLHSELNLSSLELGDSALYFCASSSKRTGDTEAFFGQGTRLTVV.